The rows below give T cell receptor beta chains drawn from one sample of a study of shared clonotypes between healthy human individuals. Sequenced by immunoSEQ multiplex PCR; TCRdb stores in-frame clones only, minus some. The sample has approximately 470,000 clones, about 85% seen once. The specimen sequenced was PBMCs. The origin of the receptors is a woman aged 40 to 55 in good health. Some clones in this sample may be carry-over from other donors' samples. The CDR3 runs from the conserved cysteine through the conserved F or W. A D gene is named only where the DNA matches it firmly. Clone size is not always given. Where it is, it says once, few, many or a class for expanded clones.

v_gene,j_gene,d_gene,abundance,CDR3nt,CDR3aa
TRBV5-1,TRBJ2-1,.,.,TGCGCCAGCAGCTTTCAGGGGCCCCCCTCCTACAATGAGCAGTTCTTC,CASSFQGPPSYNEQFF
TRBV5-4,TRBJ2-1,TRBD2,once,TGTGCCAGCAGCTTGACCGGGAGGGCCCATGAGCAGTTCTTC,CASSLTGRAHEQFF
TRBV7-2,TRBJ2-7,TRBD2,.,TGTGCCAGCAGCTTTACTAGCGGGGGCTCCTACGAGCAGTACTTC,CASSFTSGGSYEQYF
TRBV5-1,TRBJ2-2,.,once,TGCGCCAGCAGCCTAACTAGCCCCGGGGAGCTGTTTTTT,CASSLTSPGELFF
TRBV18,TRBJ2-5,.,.,TGTGCCAGCTCACCGAGCGCTCAAGAGACCCAGTACTTC,CASSPSAQETQYF
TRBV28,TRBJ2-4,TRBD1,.,TGTGCCAGCAGTTCGGGACAGGGGGCGTGGGCCAAAAACATTCAGTACTTC,CASSSGQGAWAKNIQYF
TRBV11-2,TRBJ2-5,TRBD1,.,TGTGCCAGCAGCTTACGTTATCTACAGGGGGAGACCCAGTACTTC,CASSLRYLQGETQYF
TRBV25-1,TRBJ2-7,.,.,TGTGCCAGCAGTGACCAGCCCTACGAGCAGTACTTC,CASSDQPYEQYF
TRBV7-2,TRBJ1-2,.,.,TGTGCCAGCAGCACCCGGACAGCGGACTATGGCTACACCTTC,CASSTRTADYGYTF
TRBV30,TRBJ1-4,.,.,TGTGCCTGGGGTGTAAACAGCAACGAAAAACTATTTTTT,CAWGVNSNEKLFF
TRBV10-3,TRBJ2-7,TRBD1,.,TGTGCCACCACCGGGACAGGGGGCGAGTACGAGCAGTACTTC,CATTGTGGEYEQYF
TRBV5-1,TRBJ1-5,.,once,TGCGCCAGCAGCCGAGACGGAAATAGCAATCAGCCCCAGCATTTT,CASSRDGNSNQPQHF
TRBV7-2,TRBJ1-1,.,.,TGTGCCAGCAGCTTAGCGGGACACCTGAACACTGAAGCTTTCTTT,CASSLAGHLNTEAFF
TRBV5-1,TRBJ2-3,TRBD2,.,TGCGCCAGCAGCTGGTCGGCGGGAGCCAGTGATACGCAGTATTTT,CASSWSAGASDTQYF
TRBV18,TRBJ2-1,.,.,TGTGCCAGCTCACCCAGATCGTGGCATGAGCAGTTCTTC,CASSPRSWHEQFF
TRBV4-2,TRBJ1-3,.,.,TGTGCCAGCAGCCAAGATTGGGGTTCCACGGTAGGAAACACCATATATTTT,CASSQDWGSTVGNTIYF
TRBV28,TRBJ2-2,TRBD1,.,TGTGCCAGCAGCCTCGGGACAGGGGCCTTCGGGGAGCTGTTTTTT,CASSLGTGAFGELFF
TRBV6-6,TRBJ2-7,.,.,TGTGCCAGCAGTCCGGGACGAAACTACGAGCAGTACTTC,CASSPGRNYEQYF